This T cell receptor beta chain comes out of a study of T cell changes during pregnancy in multiple sclerosis. The assay was immunoSEQ multiplex PCR, and TCRdb's table has in-frame clones only and misses some. The table lists about 34,000 clones, around nine tenths of them singletons. Germline V gene sequence: CDR1 LNHNV, CDR2 YYDKDF (reference sequence). Trimming cost V 0 bases and J 5 bases; bases outside gene matches: 6. The CDR3 contains 17 residues. Sequences were derived from CD8+ T cells from peripheral blood mononuclear cells, sampled in the first trimester of pregnancy. The sequence derives from a female donor with multiple sclerosis, enrolled in a pregnancy study. The chain couples TRBV15 to TRBJ2-1, with TRBD2 matching over 11 bases. The CDR3 region is CATSRDRIAGGNNEQFF. The CDR3 DNA reads as TGTGCCACCAGCAGAGATCGGATAGCGGGAGGGAACAATGAGCAGTTCTTC.